A selection of T cell receptor beta chains follows, all from one sample in a study of CD8 T cells in Susac syndrome. TCRdb re-called the immunoSEQ multiplex PCR reads through MiXCR, storing one row per CDR3 protein. The sample lists around 80,000 distinct CDR3 sequences, roughly 92% seen once, with around 0.45% in the top ten. The sequenced sample was CD8+ T cells from PBMCs. The receptors here all came from a human donor with Susac syndrome. The CDR3 runs from the conserved cysteine through the conserved F or W. The D gene is left open where the match is weak. The listing skips clone size in some rows; elsewhere it reads once, few, many or a size class.

>TRBV4-1|TRBD1|NA|TRBJ2-7
CASSPLLGQGFYEQYF
TGCGCCAGCAGCCCCCTCCTGGGACAGGGGTTCTACGAGCAGTACTTC
>TRBV4-1|NA|NA|TRBJ2-3
CASSQGWGVTYTQYF
TGCGCCAGCAGCCAAGGGTGGGGAGTTACGTATACGCAGTATTTT
>TRBV9|NA|NA|TRBJ1-1
CASSVAGTQGTEVFF
TGTGCCAGCAGCGTAGCTGGGACCCAAGGAACTGAAGTTTTCTTT
>TRBV7-9|NA|NA|TRBJ1-1
CASSSPSLNRENTEAFF
TGTGCCAGCAGCTCCCCATCCCTCAACAGGGAGAACACTGAAGCTTTCTTT
>TRBV19|TRBD1|NA|TRBJ2-3
CASSISWDRGTDTQYF
TGTGCCAGTAGTATATCCTGGGACAGGGGCACAGATACGCAGTATTTT
>TRBV6-2/TRBV6-3|TRBD2|once|TRBJ2-3
CASSYPPLLAGVGTDTQYF
TGTGCCAGCAGTTACCCTCCCCTTCTAGCGGGGGTTGGCACAGATACGCAGTATTTT
>TRBV3-1|NA|NA|TRBJ1-5
CASSQDPNQPQHF
TGTGCCAGCAGCCAAGATCCTAATCAGCCCCAGCATTTT
>TRBV20-1|TRBD2|NA|TRBJ2-1
CSARSSGRILYNEQFF
TGCAGTGCTAGATCTAGCGGGAGGATTCTTTACAATGAGCAGTTCTTC
>TRBV29-1|NA|NA|TRBJ1-1
CSVSQRLNTEAFF
TGCAGCGTTTCACAGCGACTGAACACTGAAGCTTTCTTT
>TRBV20-1|NA|NA|TRBJ2-1
CSARDPGTYNEQFF
TGCAGTGCTAGAGATCCGGGCACCTACAATGAGCAGTTCTTC
>TRBV19|NA|NA|TRBJ2-7
CASSVNSYEQYF
TGTGCCAGTAGTGTGAACTCCTACGAGCAGTACTTC
>TRBV19|NA|NA|TRBJ1-1
CASSEFGGGMNTEAFF
TGTGCCAGTAGTGAATTCGGGGGCGGGATGAACACTGAAGCTTTCTTT
>TRBV5-1|NA|NA|TRBJ1-1
CASSLKVQGNTEAFF
TGCGCCAGCAGCCTGAAGGTCCAGGGGAACACTGAAGCTTTCTTT
>TRBV20-1|NA|NA|TRBJ1-1
CSGGNTEAFF
TGCAGTGGGGGGAACACTGAAGCTTTCTTT
>TRBV21-1|NA|NA|TRBJ2-3
CASSKEEAFESTDTQYF
TGTGCCAGCAGCAAAGAGGAGGCTTTTGAGAGCACAGATACGCAGTATTTT
>TRBV4-1|NA|NA|TRBJ2-2
CASSHTGQRELFF
TGCGCCAGCAGCCACACCGGCCAACGGGAGCTGTTTTTT
>TRBV6-2/TRBV6-3|TRBD1|NA|TRBJ2-5
CASSYSRDRLSFIGETQYF
TGTGCCAGCAGTTACTCCCGGGACAGACTTAGTTTTATCGGGGAGACCCAGTACTTC
>TRBV13|NA|once|TRBJ1-2
CASSPRDRGYTF
TGTGCCAGCAGCCCCCGGGACCGGGGCTACACCTTC
>TRBV10-2|NA|NA|TRBJ2-5
CASTTGGPPGETQYF
TGCGCCAGCACTACTGGGGGACCACCGGGGGAGACCCAGTACTTC
>TRBV13|TRBD1|NA|TRBJ2-7
CASSWTGPYEQYF
TGTGCCAGCAGCTGGACAGGGCCCTACGAGCAGTACTTC
>TRBV18|NA|NA|TRBJ2-1
CASSPSGSEQFF
TGTGCCAGCTCACCATCTGGAAGTGAGCAGTTCTTC
>TRBV4-3|TRBD2|NA|TRBJ2-2
CASSAASGRVGELFF
TGCGCCAGCAGCGCGGCTAGCGGGAGGGTCGGGGAGCTGTTTTTT
>TRBV30|TRBD1|NA|TRBJ2-7
CAWSTDRGLNEQYF
TGTGCCTGGAGTACCGACAGGGGGCTGAACGAGCAGTACTTC
>TRBV11-1|TRBD2|NA|TRBJ2-3
CASTRWVTGTRRSARTDTQYF
TGTGCCAGCACCCGGTGGGTGACCGGGACTAGAAGGTCTGCCCGCACAGATACGCAGTATTTT
>TRBV20-1|NA|NA|TRBJ2-1
CSARGGTHEQFF
TGCAGTGCTAGAGGGGGAACCCATGAGCAGTTCTTC
>TRBV3-1|TRBD1|NA|TRBJ1-1
CASIRGTGGTEAFF
TGTGCCAGCATCAGGGGGACCGGGGGCACTGAAGCTTTCTTT
>TRBV6-1|TRBD2|NA|TRBJ2-4
CASSETSGLLAKNIQYF
TGTGCCAGCAGTGAAACTAGCGGGCTACTAGCCAAAAACATTCAGTACTTC
>TRBV7-9|TRBD1|NA|TRBJ2-1
CASSPGQGASYGEQFF
TGTGCCAGCAGCCCGGGACAGGGGGCTAGTTACGGTGAGCAGTTCTTC
>TRBV20-1|NA|NA|TRBJ2-2
CSAQPPGLLTGELFF
TGCAGTGCTCAACCTCCGGGACTCCTCACCGGGGAGCTGTTTTTT
>TRBV20-1|NA|NA|TRBJ2-7
CSATVVGYYEQYF
TGCAGTGCTACCGTGGTGGGGTACTACGAGCAGTACTTC
>TRBV5-6|NA|NA|TRBJ2-6
CASSRGVGANVLTF
TGTGCCAGCAGCCGAGGGGTAGGGGCCAACGTCCTGACTTTC
>TRBV18|NA|NA|TRBJ2-5
CASSPPVEQQETQYF
TGTGCCAGCTCACCACCGGTCGAACAGCAAGAGACCCAGTACTTC